A selection of T cell receptor beta chains follows, all from one sample in a study of identical twins. From the 5' RACE reads, TCRdb called clonotypes with MiXCR, one entry per CDR3 protein. Found here are 150,000 or so distinct CDR3 sequences, around 3.4% of them singletons; the top ten hold around 8%. The material sequenced was memory T cells sorted from blood. These receptors were collected from a man between 18 and 35 years old in good health. CDR3s include the opening cysteine and the closing phenylalanine or tryptophan. D genes are given only for firm matches. Size is omitted from some rows. Given values are once, few, many or a class for expanded clones.

clone size: many
V gene: TRBV5-1
J gene: TRBJ2-7
D gene: NA
CDR3 DNA: TGCGCCAGCAGCGGCGGGTATTACGAGCAGTACTTC
CDR3 protein: CASSGGYYEQYF

clone size: many
V gene: TRBV28
J gene: TRBJ2-7
D gene: NA
CDR3 DNA: TGTGCCACCCTGAAATACGAGCAGTACTTC
CDR3 protein: CATLKYEQYF

clone size: many
V gene: TRBV27
J gene: TRBJ1-2
D gene: NA
CDR3 DNA: TGTGCCAGCAGTTTAATCCAGGGGATGGGCTACACCTTC
CDR3 protein: CASSLIQGMGYTF

clone size: many
V gene: TRBV25-1
J gene: TRBJ2-7
D gene: NA
CDR3 DNA: TGTGCCAGCCCTGCGGGTGAGCAGTACTTC
CDR3 protein: CASPAGEQYF

clone size: many
V gene: TRBV7-8
J gene: TRBJ2-5
D gene: TRBD2
CDR3 DNA: TGTGCCAGCAGCTTAGGGACTAGCGGCCAAGAGACCCAGTACTTC
CDR3 protein: CASSLGTSGQETQYF

clone size: many
V gene: TRBV3-1
J gene: TRBJ2-1
D gene: TRBD2
CDR3 DNA: TGTGCCAGCAGCCGCGGGACTAGTAGTAATGAGCAGTTCTTC
CDR3 protein: CASSRGTSSNEQFF

clone size: many
V gene: TRBV20-1
J gene: TRBJ2-5
D gene: NA
CDR3 DNA: TGCAGTGGCCTAGTCGTAGGGAATGTGGAGACCCAGTACTTC
CDR3 protein: CSGLVVGNVETQYF

clone size: few
V gene: TRBV7-2
J gene: TRBJ2-2
D gene: TRBD2
CDR3 DNA: TGTGCCAGCAGCCCCGAGAGAGTAGCGGGGAACACCGGGGAGCTGTTTTTT
CDR3 protein: CASSPERVAGNTGELFF

clone size: many
V gene: TRBV4-3
J gene: TRBJ2-2
D gene: NA
CDR3 DNA: TGCGCCAGCAGCCAAGAGACTAGCACCGGGGAGCTGTTTTTT
CDR3 protein: CASSQETSTGELFF

clone size: many
V gene: TRBV5-1
J gene: TRBJ2-3
D gene: TRBD1
CDR3 DNA: TGCGCCAGCAGCTTCTCCCGACAGGGGGCGCGAGGAGATACGCAGTATTTT
CDR3 protein: CASSFSRQGARGDTQYF

clone size: NA
V gene: TRBV11-2
J gene: TRBJ2-7
D gene: TRBD1
CDR3 DNA: TGTGCCAGCAGCTTAGTTGGTCAGGGGGACTACGAGCAGTACTTC
CDR3 protein: CASSLVGQGDYEQYF

clone size: many
V gene: TRBV9
J gene: TRBJ1-5
D gene: TRBD1
CDR3 DNA: TGTGCCAGCAGCGTTACAGGGGGCAATCAGCCCCAGCATTTT
CDR3 protein: CASSVTGGNQPQHF

clone size: many
V gene: TRBV28
J gene: TRBJ2-1
D gene: TRBD1
CDR3 DNA: TGTGCCAGCAGCATGCGCGGGACAGGGCGGTGGAATGAGCAGTTCTTC
CDR3 protein: CASSMRGTGRWNEQFF

clone size: many
V gene: TRBV6-2/TRBV6-3
J gene: TRBJ2-3
D gene: TRBD2
CDR3 DNA: TGTGCCAGCAGTTACCGGCTAGCGGGAGCGTACACAGATACGCAGTATTTT
CDR3 protein: CASSYRLAGAYTDTQYF

clone size: many
V gene: TRBV12-3/TRBV12-4
J gene: TRBJ1-5
D gene: TRBD1
CDR3 DNA: TGTGCCAGCAGTTTAGAGGTTGGACAGGGGGCTTACCAGCCCCAGCATTTT
CDR3 protein: CASSLEVGQGAYQPQHF

clone size: many
V gene: TRBV12-3/TRBV12-4
J gene: TRBJ1-1
D gene: NA
CDR3 DNA: TGTGCCAGCAGTTTAAGGGGCGGGGGCCGAATTGCTTTCTTT
CDR3 protein: CASSLRGGGRIAFF

clone size: NA
V gene: TRBV6-1
J gene: TRBJ2-3
D gene: TRBD2
CDR3 DNA: TGTGCCAGCAGGGGAGCGGGAGTAGCCACAGATACGCAGTATTTT
CDR3 protein: CASRGAGVATDTQYF

clone size: many
V gene: TRBV12-5
J gene: TRBJ2-3
D gene: NA
CDR3 DNA: TGTGCTAGTGGTTTGCTGAATACGCAGTATTTT
CDR3 protein: CASGLLNTQYF

clone size: many
V gene: TRBV4-2
J gene: TRBJ2-1
D gene: NA
CDR3 DNA: TGTGCCAGCAGCCAAGGCGGCCTCTCCAATGAGCAGTTCTTC
CDR3 protein: CASSQGGLSNEQFF

clone size: many
V gene: TRBV6-1
J gene: TRBJ1-5
D gene: TRBD1
CDR3 DNA: TGTGCCAGCAGTGGGCGTCAGACAGGGCTTCGCAATCAGCCCCAGCATTTT
CDR3 protein: CASSGRQTGLRNQPQHF

clone size: many
V gene: TRBV2
J gene: TRBJ2-5
D gene: NA
CDR3 DNA: TGTGCCAGCAGTGGGGACCGACTTGGCCAAGAGACCCAGTACTTC
CDR3 protein: CASSGDRLGQETQYF

clone size: many
V gene: TRBV28
J gene: TRBJ1-5
D gene: NA
CDR3 DNA: TGTGCCAGCAGACTAGACGGTCAGCCCCAGCATTTT
CDR3 protein: CASRLDGQPQHF

clone size: few
V gene: TRBV20-1
J gene: TRBJ2-5
D gene: TRBD2
CDR3 DNA: TGCAGTGCTAGAGATCACGGACTAGCGTACTTC
CDR3 protein: CSARDHGLAYF

clone size: many
V gene: TRBV12-3/TRBV12-4
J gene: TRBJ2-3
D gene: NA
CDR3 DNA: TGTGCCAGCAGTTTTTCGATTAGCACAGATACGCAGTATTTT
CDR3 protein: CASSFSISTDTQYF

clone size: many
V gene: TRBV11-2
J gene: TRBJ1-3
D gene: NA
CDR3 DNA: TGTGCCAGCAGCGGATACCGGGACACCTCTGGAAACACCATATATTTT
CDR3 protein: CASSGYRDTSGNTIYF

clone size: few
V gene: TRBV6-1
J gene: TRBJ2-7
D gene: NA
CDR3 DNA: TGTGCCAGCAGAAGACAGGAACTTGTCTACGAGCAGTACTTC
CDR3 protein: CASRRQELVYEQYF

clone size: many
V gene: TRBV10-3
J gene: TRBJ2-1
D gene: TRBD2
CDR3 DNA: TGTGCCATCAGTGGGGGACTAGCGGGAGACAATGAGCAGTTCTTC
CDR3 protein: CAISGGLAGDNEQFF

clone size: many
V gene: TRBV6-1
J gene: TRBJ1-2
D gene: NA
CDR3 DNA: TGTGCCAGCGGAAAGGTGAATGAAGGGGGATATGGCTACACCTTC
CDR3 protein: CASGKVNEGGYGYTF

clone size: NA
V gene: TRBV5-1
J gene: TRBJ1-2
D gene: TRBD1
CDR3 DNA: TGCGCCAGCAGCCCCCAGGGACAGGGGACTTATGGCTACACCTTC
CDR3 protein: CASSPQGQGTYGYTF

clone size: many
V gene: TRBV20-1
J gene: TRBJ1-2
D gene: NA
CDR3 DNA: TGCAGTGCTAGCGTAGGGCAGGGGATTAACTATGGCTACACCTTC
CDR3 protein: CSASVGQGINYGYTF

clone size: NA
V gene: TRBV29-1
J gene: TRBJ2-3
D gene: TRBD2
CDR3 DNA: TGCAGCGTTGGTGGGGCTAGCGGGAGGCAAGGCACAGATACGCAGTATTTT
CDR3 protein: CSVGGASGRQGTDTQYF

clone size: many
V gene: TRBV20-1
J gene: TRBJ1-1
D gene: NA
CDR3 DNA: TGCAGTGCTAGAGAGAGTAAAGCAAACACTGAAGCTTTCTTT
CDR3 protein: CSARESKANTEAFF

clone size: many
V gene: TRBV7-9
J gene: TRBJ2-3
D gene: NA
CDR3 DNA: TGTGCCAGCAGCTTAGAGGTTTGGGGGAGCACAGATACGCAGTATTTT
CDR3 protein: CASSLEVWGSTDTQYF

clone size: many
V gene: TRBV11-1
J gene: TRBJ2-2
D gene: TRBD1
CDR3 DNA: TGTGCCAGCAGCTTTATCCCGACAGGGAGTAACGGGGAGCTGTTTTTT
CDR3 protein: CASSFIPTGSNGELFF

clone size: many
V gene: TRBV5-1
J gene: TRBJ2-2
D gene: TRBD2
CDR3 DNA: TGCGCCAGCAGCTCCGAAGCGGGAGCGACCACCGGGGAGCTGTTTTTT
CDR3 protein: CASSSEAGATTGELFF

clone size: many
V gene: TRBV3-1
J gene: TRBJ1-2
D gene: NA
CDR3 DNA: TGTGCCAGCAGCCAACTAACGGGGGACGGCGACGTGTTC
CDR3 protein: CASSQLTGDGDVF